Shown below are 16 T cell receptor beta chains from a single sample sequenced in a study of blood T cell repertoires in COVID-19. This table comes from immunoSEQ multiplex PCR, and its TCRdb copy is limited to in-frame clones, with some not included. Of 200,000 or so clones in the sample, roughly 80% were seen once. Input material: PBMCs or T cells enriched from blood (not recorded which). These receptors originate from a woman in her thirties or forties with acute COVID-19.

V usage is TRBV7-9 and J usage is TRBJ2-5; no definite D call. The CDR3 sequence is 11 residues long. CDR1 SEHNR and CDR2 FQNEAQ come from the germline V gene (reference sequence). The V and J ends lost 8 bases and 4 bases respectively, with 8 bases between them. The CDR3 sequence is CASGGLETQYF. CDR3 bases: TGTGCCAGCGGCGGCTTAGAGACCCAGTACTTC.

The V gene is TRBV27, the J gene TRBJ2-7, with 8 bases aligning to TRBD2. The CDR3 spans 14 residues. The V gene's germline CDR1 is MNHEY and CDR2 SMNVEV (reference sequence). V lost 5 bases to trimming and J lost 3 bases; unmatched junction nucleotides: 6. Here the CDR3 reads CASSPRGGDYEQYF. CDR3 DNA sequence: TGTGCCAGCAGTCCCCGGGGGGGAGACTACGAGCAGTACTTC.

V gene TRBV5-6 combines with J gene TRBJ2-1; 13 bases are a match to TRBD2. Trimming cost V 1 base and J 10 bases; bases outside gene matches: 14. This CDR3 is built from 18 residues. Germline CDR1 reads SGHDT; CDR2 reads YYEEEE. The CDR3 region has the DNA TGTGCCAGCAGCTTGTCACTAGCGGGAGGGCCGATTCTCGACGAGCAGTTCTTC. Its translation: CASSLSLAGGPILDEQFF.

V gene TRBV5-6 combines with J gene TRBJ1-3; D is unresolved. The CDR3 extends over 14 amino acids. Germline V gene data show CDR1 as SGHDT and CDR2 as YYEEEE. V was trimmed by 4 bases and J by 4 bases, leaving 12 bases between them. The CDR3 protein is CASSPSLAGNTIYF. The CDR3 bases are TGTGCCAGCAGCCCGAGTCTAGCCGGAAACACCATATATTTT.

This clone was detected a few times. The rearrangement uses TRBV5-1 and TRBJ1-1, with TRBD1 identical over 11 bases. The CDR3 is 16 residues long. J was trimmed by 6 bases and V by 3 bases; bases with no gene match: 10. Per germline, CDR1 SGHRS and CDR2 YFSETQ. For the CDR3, the DNA is TGCGCCAGCAGCTCCGTACCGGGACAGGGGGGTTCTGAAGCTTTCTTT. Translated: CASSSVPGQGGSEAFF.

The gene calls are TRBV28 and TRBJ1-2; D gene ambiguous. V lost 3 bases to trimming and J lost 6 bases, with 11 bases between them. CDR3 length: 13 amino acids. Germline V gives CDR1 MDHEN, CDR2 SYDVKM. CDR3 DNA sequence: TGTGCCAGCAGTTTGTTCTCTCCCCATGGCTACACCTTC. Its protein is CASSLFSPHGYTF.

The chain uses TRBV6-5 and TRBJ1-4; 9 nucleotides align to TRBD1. Trimming at V came to 6 bases and at J to 4 bases, leaving 3 bases not matched to a gene. CDR1 is MNHEY, CDR2 SVGAGI, per germline. The CDR3 has 14 amino acids. Written as DNA, the CDR3 is TGTGCCAGCAGCCTGGACAGGGGTAATGAAAAACTGTTTTTT. As protein: CASSLDRGNEKLFF.

The chain is built from TRBV5-1 and TRBJ1-4; TRBD1 aligns across 9 bases. CDR3 length equals 14 residues. Germline lookup yields CDR1 SGHRS and CDR2 YFSETQ. With V trimmed by 3 bases and J by 5 bases, 2 bases remained unmatched. The CDR3 DNA follows: TGCGCCAGCAGCTCCGGGACAGGGAATGAAAAACTGTTTTTT. Amino acid sequence: CASSSGTGNEKLFF.

J is TRBJ2-5 and V is TRBV18; D gene unclear. Germline assignment: CDR1 KGHSH and CDR2 LQKENI. The CDR3 loop spans 15 amino acids. Deletions cut 2 bases from V and 1 base from J, with 11 bases between. CDR3 nucleotides: TGTGCCAGCTCACCATGGAGAGAGCTCCAAGAGACCCAGTACTTC. Translating gives CASSPWRELQETQYF.

This clone has more than one count but fewer than ten. The genes are TRBV9 and TRBJ2-3; TRBD1 agrees at 8 bases. The CDR3 spans 15 residues. Trimming removed 0 bases from V and 3 bases from J; junction bases left unmatched: 3. Looked up from germline, CDR1 is SGDLS and CDR2 is YYNGEE. Here the CDR3 DNA reads TGTGCCAGCAGCGTAGGACAGGGGATAACAGATACGCAGTATTTT. It translates to CASSVGQGITDTQYF.

This clone was observed once. The genes are TRBV6-6 and TRBJ2-5; 9 nucleotides align to TRBD1. CDR1 and CDR2 from the germline V gene are MNHNY and SVGAGI (reference sequence). V was pared by 2 bases and J by 5 bases, with 9 bases of the junction left unmatched. The CDR3 has 16 residues. The CDR3 bases are TGTGCCAGCAGTTACCGTTCCACAGGGGGCCGTGAGACCCAGTACTTC. Its protein is CASSYRSTGGRETQYF.

J is TRBJ2-2 and V is TRBV4-2; the D gene is possibly TRBD2 (5 bases). The CDR3 has 15 residues. The V end lost 0 bases, the J end lost 6 bases, and 11 bases lay between the germline ends. CDR1 and CDR2 from the germline V gene are LGHNA and YNFKEQ. Here the CDR3 DNA reads TGTGCCAGCAGCCAAGATTCTAGCCTTGCCGGGGAGCTGTTTTTT. Amino acid sequence: CASSQDSSLAGELFF.

The chain carries TRBV6-5 and TRBJ1-3; tentatively, D is TRBD1 (6 bases). Germline V gene sequence: CDR1 MNHEY, CDR2 SVGAGI. Trimming shortened V by 6 bases and J by 0 bases, and 12 bases separated the two germline ends. CDR3 length: 15 amino acids. DNA for the CDR3: TGTGCCAGCAGGGCGGACAGCCGCTCTGGAAACACCATATATTTT. As protein: CASRADSRSGNTIYF.

This chain joins TRBV6-2 or TRBV6-3 and TRBJ2-1; a weak D match, TRBD1 (6 bases). CDR3 size: 15 residues. Germline V gives CDR1 MNHEY, CDR2 SVGEGT. The V end lost 6 bases, the J end lost 6 bases, and 18 bases lay between the germline ends. CDR3: CASSPTGGVGNEQFF. Written as DNA, the CDR3 is TGTGCCAGCAGCCCGACTGGGGGCGTAGGCAATGAGCAGTTCTTC.

This chain joins TRBV24-1 and TRBJ2-7; D gene uncertain. V dropped 0 bases and J dropped 5 bases, with 4 bases sitting between them. The CDR3 contains 12 residues. The germline V gene has CDR1 KGHDR and CDR2 SFDVKD. In DNA, the CDR3 is TGTGCCACCAGTGATTTGGGCCACGAGCAGTACTTC. This sequence encodes CATSDLGHEQYF.

The chain joins TRBV3-1 (or the pseudogene TRBV3-2) to TRBJ2-5; 7 bases map to TRBD1. Per germline, CDR1 LGHDT and CDR2 YNNKEL (reference sequence). The CDR3 has 13 amino acids. The V and J ends lost 11 bases and 3 bases, in that order; junction bases with no gene match: 9. The DNA for the CDR3 is TGTGCCGGGCCCGGGACAGCTGAAGAGACCCAGTACTTC. It encodes CAGPGTAEETQYF.